Sequencing of this TCR beta chain was carried out in a study of cytomegalovirus exposure and HLA in healthy donors (dated by TCRdb to the late 2010s). With respect to the entire study: An earlier analysis of some 550 of the donors reported about 250 Gb of sequence data and roughly 100 million unique TCR beta sequences from 150 million to 200 million T cells. Approximately 330 gigabases of sequencing data and approximately 91 million unique TCR sequences made up an early release that covered approximately 650 HLA-typed donors. Of the 300 to 500 genotyped donors, 80% to 90% were placed in the genetic ancestry cluster associated with self-reported Caucasian donors. The study aimed to test whether cataloging public T cell receptors could reveal signatures of past pathogen exposure. The study used immunosequencing to profile the T cell repertoires of about 670 subjects and linked those repertoires to cytomegalovirus serostatus. Along with the approximately 600-subject first cohort, a separate validation cohort of some 130 different subjects was used. High-throughput TCR immunosequencing, statistical association of individual TCRs with disease status, and machine learning were combined to predict cytomegalovirus infection status. To study patterns of TCR occurrence, a later analysis re-analyzed previously published TCR beta repertoires from under 750 donors and added high-resolution HLA genotyping. Rather than using new phenotypic data, the later analysis identified candidate immune exposures from TCR beta sequences and from how often those sequences occurred across donors. An earlier analysis of 587 of the donors applied high-throughput TCR beta sequencing to assess whether each TCR beta V gene segment acted as functional or pseudogenic. Alongside the repertoire data, information on donor age, sex, ethnicity and CMV serostatus was compiled. A later genetic analysis took genome-wide SNP genotypes for about 55% of the 666 donors and used that subset as a discovery cohort. Every repertoire in the discovery cohort had been generated on one and the same sequencing platform. HLA typing included class I and class II loci at four-digit resolution. Typing coverage varied by locus: roughly 629-630 donors for A, B, C, DRB1 and DQB1; more than 500 for DQA1; over 600 for DPA1; approximately 450 for DPB1. Because of strong linkage in the cohort, roughly five DR-DQ haplotypes were treated as single units for association and clustering. Across 300 to 500 genotyped donors of the cohort, an average of about 250,000 unique TCR beta nucleotide sequences per donor were sequenced, and 15% to 20% of those sequences were non-productive. Paper-wide results and their limitations: In a later analysis, the rate of TCR association differed among HLA loci, with DRB1 alleles having the most associated TCRs and HLA-C alleles having the fewest. A few of the identified cytomegalovirus-associated TCR beta chains were confirmed in vitro to be specific for cytomegalovirus antigens. In a later analysis, some 17,000 TCR beta sequences were associated with specific HLA alleles at a false discovery rate of 0.05. According to the authors, the approach could potentially be generalized to other disease states and immunological phenotypes. In a later genetic analysis, a missense DCLRE1C variant was associated with V-gene and J-gene trimming of TCR beta chains, and the association was replicated in an independent cohort. In the study, some 180 TCR beta chains were listed as associated with cytomegalovirus. Most TCR sequences were seen in very few donors, while some public TCRs were found in many individuals. A further reported finding was that TCR beta sequences accurately predicted the HLA-A and HLA-B alleles for most subjects in the first cohort. In an earlier analysis of around 600 of the donors, most TCR beta V segments appeared in productive rearrangements about 87% or about 30% of the time, broadly matching IMGT annotations. Presence/absence analyses assumed roughly uniform sequencing depth across donors, an assumption that may not hold. Several of the top co-occurrence clusters appeared to be linked to parvovirus B19, influenza, CMV and Epstein-Barr virus, according to a later analysis. Linkage disequilibrium might explain the correlated functional status among segregating V segments, but an unknown experimental factor could not be ruled out. The earlier analysis of some 540 of the donors excluded seventeen rarely observed V segments, including chromosome 9 orphons, because counts were too low. In a later analysis, HLA-associated TCR beta chains were found to be more clonally expanded and to have lower generation probabilities than equally common non-associated chains. When HLA alleles, especially DR and DQ, strongly co-occurred, TCR associations were difficult to assign to individual alleles. A group of highly shared sequence variants was considered likely to be a technical artifact of the sequencing pipeline. Cytomegalovirus status was reported to be diagnosed by the classifier with high specificity and sensitivity in both the original and validation cohorts. According to a later analysis, most CMV-associated TCR beta chains appeared to be HLA-restricted, and the HLA associations seemed to be driven largely by CMV exposure. Because some donors lacked HLA typing at each locus, the association tests relied only on the typed subset. The only immune exposure information available for the cohort was CMV serostatus. Some IMGT-functional V segments, including TRBV6-2 and TRBV6-3, could not be distinguished by the 87-base-pair reads and were therefore excluded. In a later genetic analysis, fewer N-insertions in productive TCRs were reported among donors in an Asian-associated ancestry cluster than the roughly 700-donor mean. This cohort had only TCR beta chains sequenced, and the lack of alpha or paired-chain data limited which features could be detected.

As concerns this clone: Which antigen it targets is not known. No much larger clonotype is one base removed from it; base qualities were not supplied.

The cohort was made up of 666 healthy bone marrow donors. All cohort members were sampled while nominally healthy, although unrecorded immune exposures were likely present. The donor was CMV seronegative and belonged to the group of roughly 330 seronegative cohort members. Each donor provided a peripheral blood sample, and peripheral blood mononuclear cells were used for TCR beta sequencing. The Qiagen DNeasy Blood Extraction Kit was used to extract genomic DNA from the blood cell samples. CDR1 SNHLY and CDR2 FYNNEI are derived from the germline V gene. V lost 5 bases and J lost 2 bases; the stretch between them is 4 bases long. Including cysteine and phenylalanine, the CDR3 has 11 amino acids. CDR3 DNA is the only sequence kept; it has 33 bases, read in frame from the first base. Libraries came from the immunoSEQ multiplex PCR assay. A mixture of 60 forward primers for TCR Vbeta segments and 13 reverse primers for TCR Jbeta segments was used in the multiplex PCR. The CDR3 region of rearranged TCR beta genes was amplified from genomic DNA by a multiplex PCR assay. On the Illumina HiSeq System, the amplified TCR beta libraries were sequenced as 87-base-pair reads. The published analysis was carried out like this. A later analysis counted approximately 74 million unique TCR beta chains across the roughly 700 repertoires, and some 12 million of these chains were shared by at least two donors. To remove PCR and sequencing errors, raw reads were error-corrected and collapsed into unique sequences using a nearest-neighbor algorithm that merged closely related sequences. To assign V, D and J gene segments, CDR3 sequences were aligned to IMGT reference sequences. For a sequence to be retained, a match of at least six nucleotides to both a V gene segment and a J gene segment was required. Rearrangements were called productive when the CDR3 lacked stop codons and stayed in frame with V and J; all others were non-productive. CDR3 was defined according to IMGT convention as the region running from the second conserved V-encoded cysteine to the conserved J-encoded phenylalanine. Sequences without an unambiguous match to a single V gene segment were excluded from the earlier analysis of about 630 of the donors. In an earlier analysis of approximately 560 of the donors, a V segment was called functional when productive rearrangements were above 56.7%, and segregating when the standard deviation between donors exceeded 5%. A statistical classification framework was developed to diagnose cytomegalovirus status using the catalog of TCR beta chain sequences. A later analysis assigned V and J genes by comparing TCR nucleotide sequences with IMGT/GENE-DB human TR gene sequences. In a later analysis, CDR3 sequences and most-parsimonious VDJ recombination scenarios were assigned using the TCRdist pipeline. In a later analysis, every TCR beta chain was defined by the combination of its CDR3 amino acid sequence and its V-gene family, and reads without a unique V-gene family were dropped. In a later analysis, 450 to 600 highly shared, low-generation-probability nucleotide sequences were removed to address suspected cross-contamination and a sequencing artifact. For each public chain, a later analysis derived a clonal expansion index from normalized ranks of inferred template counts within each repertoire. A later analysis computed generation probabilities with a VDJ recombination model fitted to out-of-frame rearrangements, and checked the results against IGoR. In a later analysis, TCR-TCR, TCR-HLA and TCR-CMV co-occurrence was scored with hypergeometric tests, and a repertoire-size bias correction was applied to TCR pairs. In a later analysis, false discovery rates were estimated by permuting HLA or CMV assignments 20 times. In a later analysis, co-occurring TCRs were grouped using DBSCAN, and TCRdist sequence similarity was added for clustering within HLA-allele-positive subsets. Co-occurrence clustering excluded repertoires with fewer than 30,000 or more than 120,000 public chains, plus five with anomalous nucleotide sharing. TCRdb re-hosts the immuneACCESS table, in-frame sequences only. Its copies lack some clones; in the studies checked, an unresolved V gene accounts for under half of them, and the cause for the rest is not known. That table gives V, J and clone size, and the DNA gave D and trimming. This sample gives fewer than 250,000 clones in total; around 90% of them show up just once. Roughly 1.9% of the sample is in the top ten clones.

This TCR was recovered from a woman in her late teens or twenties in good health and CMV-seronegative. The chain is made from TRBV2 and TRBJ2-7; the D gene cannot be resolved reliably. The material sequenced was PBMCs. DNA sequence: TGTGCCAGCAGTCCCACCTACGAGCAGTACTTC. This sequence encodes CASSPTYEQYF.